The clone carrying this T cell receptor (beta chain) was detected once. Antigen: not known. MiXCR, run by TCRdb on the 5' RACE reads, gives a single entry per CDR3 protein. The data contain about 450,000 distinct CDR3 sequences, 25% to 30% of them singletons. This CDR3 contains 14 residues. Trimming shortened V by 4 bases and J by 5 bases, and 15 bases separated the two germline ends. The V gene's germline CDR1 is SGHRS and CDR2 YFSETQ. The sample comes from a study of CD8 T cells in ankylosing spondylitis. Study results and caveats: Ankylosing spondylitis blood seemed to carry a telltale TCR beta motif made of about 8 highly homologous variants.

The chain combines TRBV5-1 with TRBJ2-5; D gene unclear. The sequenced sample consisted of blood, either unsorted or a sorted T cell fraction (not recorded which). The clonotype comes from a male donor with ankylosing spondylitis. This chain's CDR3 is CASSRAVGTETQYF. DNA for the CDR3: TGCGCCAGCAGCCGGGCCGTTGGTACGGAGACCCAGTACTTC.